This TCR beta chain was sequenced in a study of Tregs in tolerant kidney transplant recipients. Study-level findings and limits: Validation in larger populations is needed because few patients were studied. Expanding Tregs on activated donor B cells appeared to best identify donor-specific TCRbeta clones. Biological reproducibility was not directly addressed in this study.

V lost 5 bases and J lost 3; bases outside the gene matches: 4. Germline loops: CDR1 SGHDT, CDR2 YYEEEE. There are 13 residues in the CDR3. The repertoire was sequenced with immunoSEQ multiplex PCR; TCRdb's copy has only in-frame clones and lacks some. The sample carries about 72,000 clones, more than 90% recorded once. With respect to this clone: The antigen is not known.

Unstimulated regulatory T cells (CD4+CD25+CD127-), CD4+CD25- non-regulatory cells, CD4 and CD8 cells were FACS-sorted from thawed PBMCs. The material was CD8+ T cells from blood, obtained before the transplant. This chain uses TRBV5-6 with TRBJ1-2; the match to TRBD1 covers 7 bases. The receptor comes from a human donor who received a combined kidney and bone marrow transplant. CDR3 protein: CASSSTGYYGYTF. Here the CDR3 DNA reads TGTGCCAGCAGTTCGACAGGGTACTATGGCTACACCTTC. Full variable domain (rest looked up from reference TRBV5-6 and TRBJ1-2): DAGVTQSPTHLIKTRGQQVTLRCSPKSGHDTVSWYQQALGQGPQFIFQYYEEEERQRGNFPDRFSGHQFPNYSSELNVNALLLGDSALYLCASSSTGYYGYTFGSGTRLTVV.